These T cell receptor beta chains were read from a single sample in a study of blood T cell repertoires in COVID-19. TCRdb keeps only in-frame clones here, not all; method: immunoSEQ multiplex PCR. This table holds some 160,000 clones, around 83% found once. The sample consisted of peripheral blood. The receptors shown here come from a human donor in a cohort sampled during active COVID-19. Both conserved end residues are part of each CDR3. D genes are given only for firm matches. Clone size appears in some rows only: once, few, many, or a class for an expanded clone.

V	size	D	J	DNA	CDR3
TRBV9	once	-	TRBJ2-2	TGTGCCAGCAGCGAAACGCGTGGGGCGATCGGGGAGCTGTTTTTT	CASSETRGAIGELFF
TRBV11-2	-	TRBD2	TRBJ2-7	TGTGCCAGCAACCAGCGGGACGAAGCCTACGAGCAGTACTTC	CASNQRDEAYEQYF
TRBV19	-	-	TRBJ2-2	TGTGCCAGTATTAGAAGCGGGCAGGCGAACACCGGGGAGCTGTTTTTT	CASIRSGQANTGELFF
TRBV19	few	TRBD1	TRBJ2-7	TGTGCCAGTAGTTTTTCCTCCGGACAGGGCAGACGGTACGAGCAGTACTTC	CASSFSSGQGRRYEQYF
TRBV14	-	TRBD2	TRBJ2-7	TGTGCCAGCAGCCACCAAGCGGGAGCTCTCTACGAGCAGTACTTC	CASSHQAGALYEQYF
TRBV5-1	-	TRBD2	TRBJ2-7	TGCGCCAGCAGCTTGGACCTAGCGGGGGGGCGCGAGCAGTACTTC	CASSLDLAGGREQYF
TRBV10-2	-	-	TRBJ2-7	TGCGCCAGCAGTGAGTCGTCCGTGTACGAGCAGTACTTC	CASSESSVYEQYF
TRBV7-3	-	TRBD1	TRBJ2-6	TGTGCCAGCAGCTTCCCGGAGGACAGGGGGCGCGTTTATGGGGCCAACGTCCTGACTTTC	CASSFPEDRGRVYGANVLTF
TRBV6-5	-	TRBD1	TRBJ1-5	TGTGCCAGCAGTTACGGGGGACAGGCGGGGCAGCCCCAGCATTTT	CASSYGGQAGQPQHF
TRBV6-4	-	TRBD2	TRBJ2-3	TGTGCCAGCAGTGACTCGGGGACTAGCGGGAGTGATACGCAGTATTTT	CASSDSGTSGSDTQYF
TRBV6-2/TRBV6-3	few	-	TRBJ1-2	TGTGCCAGCAGTTACAGCGCGAGCTATGGCTACACCTTC	CASSYSASYGYTF
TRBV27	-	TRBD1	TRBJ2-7	TGTGCCAGCAGTTCGACAGGGGGCTCCTACGAGCAGTACTTC	CASSSTGGSYEQYF
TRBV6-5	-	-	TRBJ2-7	TGTGCCAGCAGGACAGGAGTCCCTCCCTACGAGCAGTACTTC	CASRTGVPPYEQYF
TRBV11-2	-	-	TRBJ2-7	TGTGCCAGCAGCTTAGGCGGGACCGTGTACGAGCAGTACTTC	CASSLGGTVYEQYF
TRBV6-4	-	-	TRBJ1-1	TGTGCCAGCAGTGAAGGGCAGGGCGGCACTGAAGCTTTCTTT	CASSEGQGGTEAFF
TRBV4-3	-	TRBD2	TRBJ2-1	TGCGCCAGCAGCCAAGAGGGACTAGCGGTGCTGTACAATGAGCAGTTCTTC	CASSQEGLAVLYNEQFF
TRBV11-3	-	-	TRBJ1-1	TGTGCCAGCAGCTTGGGGATGGGGCGGAACACTGAAGCTTTCTTT	CASSLGMGRNTEAFF
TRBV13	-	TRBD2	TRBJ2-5	TGTGCCAGCAGCCCCCAGCCGGGACTAGCGGAAGAGACCCAGTACTTC	CASSPQPGLAEETQYF
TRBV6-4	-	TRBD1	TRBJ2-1	TGTGCCAGCAGTGACCCCGGGACAGGGGAGGATGAGCAGTTCTTC	CASSDPGTGEDEQFF
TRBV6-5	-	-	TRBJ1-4	TGTGCCAGCCGTCCAGGGTCGGCAACTAATGAAAAACTGTTTTTT	CASRPGSATNEKLFF
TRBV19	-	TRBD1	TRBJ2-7	TGTGCCAGTAGTGGACAGGGGGGGGACTACGAGCAGTACTTC	CASSGQGGDYEQYF
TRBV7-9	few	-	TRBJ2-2	TGTGCCAGCACATTGTCAGAGGCGCCCGGGGAGCTGTTTTTT	CASTLSEAPGELFF
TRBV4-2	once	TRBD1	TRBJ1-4	TGTGCCAGCAGCCAAGCCCAGGGGGGTAATGAAAAACTGTTTTTT	CASSQAQGGNEKLFF
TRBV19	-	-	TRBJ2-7	TGTGCCAGCCGGGCGGGGTCCTCCTACGAGCAGTACTTC	CASRAGSSYEQYF
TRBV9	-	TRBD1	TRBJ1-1	TGTGCCAGCAGCGTTACAGGGGGCGCGGATGCTTTCTTT	CASSVTGGADAFF
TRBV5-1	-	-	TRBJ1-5	TGCGCCAGCAGCTTGACCCCGGGAGCTAATCAGCCCCAGCATTTT	CASSLTPGANQPQHF
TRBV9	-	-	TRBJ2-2	TGTGCCAGCAGCGTAGTCCCAGACACCGGGGAGCTGTTTTTT	CASSVVPDTGELFF
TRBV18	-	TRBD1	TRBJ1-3	TGTGCCAGCTCACCCCGGACAGGGGCTGGAAACACCATATATTTT	CASSPRTGAGNTIYF
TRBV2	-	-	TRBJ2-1	TGTGCCAGCAGTGACCAGGGGTCCTACAATGAGCAGTTCTTC	CASSDQGSYNEQFF
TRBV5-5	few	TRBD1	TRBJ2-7	TGTGCCAGCAGCCTGACAGGGGACGAGCAGTACTTC	CASSLTGDEQYF
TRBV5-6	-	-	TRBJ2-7	TGTGCCAGCAACCGGACACACGATTGGACGTACGAGCAGTACTTC	CASNRTHDWTYEQYF
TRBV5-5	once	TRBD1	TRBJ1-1	TGTGCCAGCAGCTTGTCACCGACAGGGCGTAACACTGAAGCTTTCTTT	CASSLSPTGRNTEAFF
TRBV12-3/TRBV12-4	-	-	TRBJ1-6	TGTGCCAGCAGTCCCGGGAGTCCCTCACCCCTCCACTTT	CASSPGSPSPLHF